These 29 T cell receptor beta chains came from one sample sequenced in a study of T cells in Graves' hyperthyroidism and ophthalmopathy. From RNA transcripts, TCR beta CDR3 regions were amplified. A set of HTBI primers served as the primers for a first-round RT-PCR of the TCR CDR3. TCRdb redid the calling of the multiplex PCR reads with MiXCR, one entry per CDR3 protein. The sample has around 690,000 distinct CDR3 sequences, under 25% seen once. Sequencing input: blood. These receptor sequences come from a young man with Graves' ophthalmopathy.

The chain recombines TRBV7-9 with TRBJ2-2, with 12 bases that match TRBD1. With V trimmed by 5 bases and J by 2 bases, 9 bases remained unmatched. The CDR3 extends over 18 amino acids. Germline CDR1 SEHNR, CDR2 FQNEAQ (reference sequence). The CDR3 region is CASSRGVGTGGNTGELFF. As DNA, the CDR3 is TGTGCCAGCAGCAGGGGTGTTGGGACAGGGGGCAACACCGGGGAGCTGTTTTTT.

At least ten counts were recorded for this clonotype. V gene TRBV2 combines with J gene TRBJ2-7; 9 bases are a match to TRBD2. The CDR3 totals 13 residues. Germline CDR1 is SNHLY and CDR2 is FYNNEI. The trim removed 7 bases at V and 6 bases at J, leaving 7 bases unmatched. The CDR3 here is CASTLAGAGEQYF. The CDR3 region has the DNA TGTGCCAGCACCTTAGCGGGAGCCGGCGAGCAGTACTTC.

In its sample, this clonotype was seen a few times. CDR3 DNA sequence: TGTGCCAGCAGCTTAGTGGGAGGGAAGGATACGCAGTATTTT. Translation: CASSLVGGKDTQYF. This chain uses TRBV7-2 with TRBJ2-3, with 7 bases that match TRBD2. This CDR3 is built from 14 residues. The germline gives CDR1 SGHTA, CDR2 FQGNSA. With 1 base clipped from V and 6 bases from J, the junction kept 4 bases outside the gene matches. The variable domain in full, with the rest retrieved from reference TRBV7-2 and TRBJ2-3, is GAGVSQSPSNKVTEKGKDVELRCDPISGHTALYWYRQSLGQGLEFLIYFQGNSAPDKSGLPSDRFSAERTGGSVSTLTIQRTQQEDSAVYLCASSLVGGKDTQYFGPGTRLTVL.

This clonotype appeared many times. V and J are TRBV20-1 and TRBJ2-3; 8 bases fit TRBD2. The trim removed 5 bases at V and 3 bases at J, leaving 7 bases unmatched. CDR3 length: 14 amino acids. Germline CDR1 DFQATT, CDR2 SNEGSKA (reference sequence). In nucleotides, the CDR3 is TGCAGTGCTTTAAGCGGGAGTGGAACAGATACGCAGTATTTT. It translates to CSALSGSGTDTQYF.

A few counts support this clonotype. The DNA for the CDR3 is TGCAGCCTTACGGGGGCCACCGGGGAGCTGTTTTTT. It is translated as CSLTGATGELFF. J is TRBJ2-2 and V is TRBV29-1; tentatively, D is TRBD1 or TRBD2 (6 bases each). The V end lost 8 bases, the J end lost 4 bases, and 11 bases lay between the germline ends. CDR1 and CDR2 from the germline V gene are SQVTM and ANQGSEA. CDR3 length: 12 amino acids.

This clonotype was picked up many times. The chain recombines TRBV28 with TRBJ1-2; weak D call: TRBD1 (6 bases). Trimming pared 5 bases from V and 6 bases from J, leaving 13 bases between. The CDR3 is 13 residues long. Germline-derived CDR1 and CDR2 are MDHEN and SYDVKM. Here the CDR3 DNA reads TGTGCCAGCAGTACCACAGGGCTTAATGGCTACACCTTC. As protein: CASSTTGLNGYTF.

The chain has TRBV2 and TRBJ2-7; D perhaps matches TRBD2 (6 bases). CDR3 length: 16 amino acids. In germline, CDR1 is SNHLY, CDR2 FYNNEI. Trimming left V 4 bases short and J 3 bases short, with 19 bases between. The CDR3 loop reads CASSAGMGGRNYEQYF. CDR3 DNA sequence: TGTGCCAGCAGTGCAGGTATGGGGGGACGCAACTACGAGCAGTACTTC.

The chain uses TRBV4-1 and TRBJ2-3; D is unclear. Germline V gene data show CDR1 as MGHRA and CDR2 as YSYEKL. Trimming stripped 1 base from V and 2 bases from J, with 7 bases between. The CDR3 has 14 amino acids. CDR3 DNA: TGCGCCAGCAGCCAAGGCGGATACACAGATACGCAGTATTTT. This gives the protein CASSQGGYTDTQYF.

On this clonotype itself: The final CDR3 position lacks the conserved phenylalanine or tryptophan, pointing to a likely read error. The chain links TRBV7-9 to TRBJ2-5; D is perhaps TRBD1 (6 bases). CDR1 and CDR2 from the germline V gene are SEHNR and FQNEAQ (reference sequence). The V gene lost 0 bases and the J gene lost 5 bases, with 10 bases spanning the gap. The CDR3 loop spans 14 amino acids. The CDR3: CASSLAKGEETQYL. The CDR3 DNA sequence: TGTGCCAGCAGCTTAGCCAAGGGGGAGGAGACCCAGTACCTC.

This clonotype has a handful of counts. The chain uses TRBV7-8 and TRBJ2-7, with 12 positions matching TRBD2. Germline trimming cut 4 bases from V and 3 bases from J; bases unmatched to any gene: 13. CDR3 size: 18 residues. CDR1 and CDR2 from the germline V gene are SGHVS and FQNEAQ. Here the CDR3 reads CASSSSGLAGKKGYEQYF. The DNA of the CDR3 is TGTGCCAGCAGCTCCTCAGGACTAGCGGGAAAAAAGGGCTACGAGCAGTACTTC.

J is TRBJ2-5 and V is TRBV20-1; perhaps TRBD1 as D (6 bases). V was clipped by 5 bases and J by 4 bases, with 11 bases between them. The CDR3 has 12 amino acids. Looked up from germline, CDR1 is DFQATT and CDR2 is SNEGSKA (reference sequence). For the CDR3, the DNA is TGCAGTGCTTTGAACAGGGCAGAGACCCAGTACTTC. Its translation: CSALNRAETQYF.

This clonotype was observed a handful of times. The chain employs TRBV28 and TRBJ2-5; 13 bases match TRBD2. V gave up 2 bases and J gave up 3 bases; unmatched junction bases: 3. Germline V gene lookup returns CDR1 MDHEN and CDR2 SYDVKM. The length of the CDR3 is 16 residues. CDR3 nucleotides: TGTGCCAGCAGTTTAACTAGCGGGAGGGCGAAAGAGACCCAGTACTTC. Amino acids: CASSLTSGRAKETQYF.

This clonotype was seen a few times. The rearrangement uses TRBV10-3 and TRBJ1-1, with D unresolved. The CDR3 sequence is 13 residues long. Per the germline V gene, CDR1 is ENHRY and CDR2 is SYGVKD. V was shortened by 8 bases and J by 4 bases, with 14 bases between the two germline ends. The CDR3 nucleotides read TGTGCCATCGTAGATCCCAAGGGCACTGAAGCTTTCTTT. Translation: CAIVDPKGTEAFF.

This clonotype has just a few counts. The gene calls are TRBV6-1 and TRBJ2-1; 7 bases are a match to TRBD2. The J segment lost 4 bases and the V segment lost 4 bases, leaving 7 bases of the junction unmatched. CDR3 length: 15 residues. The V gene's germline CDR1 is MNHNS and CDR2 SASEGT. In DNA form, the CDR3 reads TGTGCCAGCAGTGTGGAGACTAGCAGGTACAATGAGCAGTTCTTC. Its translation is CASSVETSRYNEQFF.

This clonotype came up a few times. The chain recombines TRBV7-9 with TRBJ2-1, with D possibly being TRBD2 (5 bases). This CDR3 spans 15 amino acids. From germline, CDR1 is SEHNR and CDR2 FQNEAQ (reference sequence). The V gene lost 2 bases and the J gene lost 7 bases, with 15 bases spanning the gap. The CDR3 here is CASSLSPRGGNEQFF. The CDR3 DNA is TGTGCCAGCAGCTTATCTCCTCGGGGTGGGAATGAGCAGTTCTTC. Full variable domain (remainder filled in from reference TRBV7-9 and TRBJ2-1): DTGVSQNPRHKITKRGQNVTFRCDPISEHNRLYWYRQTLGQGPEFLTYFQNEAQLEKSRLLSDRFSAERPKGSFSTLEIQRTEQGDSAMYLCASSLSPRGGNEQFFGPGTRLTVL.

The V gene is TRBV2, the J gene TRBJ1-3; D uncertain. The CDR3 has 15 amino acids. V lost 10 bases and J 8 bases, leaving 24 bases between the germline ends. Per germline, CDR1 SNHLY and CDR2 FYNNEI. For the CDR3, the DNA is TGTGCCACCTCCTATCCCCCCAGGCAGTCGGACACCATATATTTT. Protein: CATSYPPRQSDTIYF.

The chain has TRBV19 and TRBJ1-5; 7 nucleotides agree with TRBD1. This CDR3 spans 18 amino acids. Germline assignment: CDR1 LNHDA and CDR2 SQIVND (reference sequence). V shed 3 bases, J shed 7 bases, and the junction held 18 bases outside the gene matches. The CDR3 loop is CASSIPYYRQGLRQPQHF. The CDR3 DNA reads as TGTGCCAGTAGTATTCCATACTATCGACAGGGCTTAAGGCAGCCCCAGCATTTT.

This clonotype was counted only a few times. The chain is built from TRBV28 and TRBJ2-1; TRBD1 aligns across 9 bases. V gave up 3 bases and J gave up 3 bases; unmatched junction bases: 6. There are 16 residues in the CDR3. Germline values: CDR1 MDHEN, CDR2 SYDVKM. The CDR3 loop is CASSFRTGEDYNEQFF. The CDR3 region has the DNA TGTGCCAGCAGTTTCCGGACAGGGGAAGACTACAATGAGCAGTTCTTC.

The CDR3: CASSQVPWDIPYEQYF. In DNA, the CDR3 is TGTGCCAGCAGCCAAGTTCCCTGGGACATTCCCTACGAGCAGTACTTC. V is TRBV3-1 and J is TRBJ2-7, with D tentatively TRBD1 (6 bases). Germline V gives CDR1 LGHDT, CDR2 YNNKEL (reference sequence). The CDR3 totals 16 residues. Between the trimmed V and J ends, which lost 1 base and 2 bases, there was a span of 15 bases.

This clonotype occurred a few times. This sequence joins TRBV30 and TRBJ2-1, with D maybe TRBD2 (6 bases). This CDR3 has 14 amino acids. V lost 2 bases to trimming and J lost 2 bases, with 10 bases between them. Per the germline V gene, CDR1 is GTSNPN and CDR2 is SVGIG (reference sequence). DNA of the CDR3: TGTGCCTGGAGTTTAGCGGATACCTACAATGAGCAGTTCTTC. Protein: CAWSLADTYNEQFF.

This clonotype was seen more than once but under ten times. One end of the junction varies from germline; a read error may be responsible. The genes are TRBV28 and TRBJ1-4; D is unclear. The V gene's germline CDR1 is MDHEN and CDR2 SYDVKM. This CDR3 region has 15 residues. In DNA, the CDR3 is TGTGCCAGCAGTTGGACTGGACGGCTTAATGAAAGACTGTTTTTT. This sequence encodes CASSWTGRLNERLFF.

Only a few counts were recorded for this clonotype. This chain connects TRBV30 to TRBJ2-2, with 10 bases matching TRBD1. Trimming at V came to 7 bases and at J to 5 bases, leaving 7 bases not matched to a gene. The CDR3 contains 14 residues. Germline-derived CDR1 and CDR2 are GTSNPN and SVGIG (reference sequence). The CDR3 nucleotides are TGTGCCTCGGACGGGACAGGGGATACCGGGGAGCTGTTTTTT. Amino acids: CASDGTGDTGELFF.

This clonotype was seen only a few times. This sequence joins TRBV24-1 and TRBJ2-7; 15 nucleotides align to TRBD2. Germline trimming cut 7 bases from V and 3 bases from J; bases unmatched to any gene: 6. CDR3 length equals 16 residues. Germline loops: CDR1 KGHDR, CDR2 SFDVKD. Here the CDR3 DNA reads TGTGCCACCAGCTTCCCGGGACTAGCGGGAGGCTACGAGCAGTACTTC. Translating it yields CATSFPGLAGGYEQYF.

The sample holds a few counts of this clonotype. The CDR3 DNA sequence: TGCAGTGCTAGGAATAGCGGGAGCAATGAGCAGTTCTTC. It yields the protein CSARNSGSNEQFF. This chain uses TRBV20-1 with TRBJ2-1; TRBD2 matches at 9 bases. The length of the CDR3 is 13 residues. Germline CDR1 reads DFQATT; CDR2 reads SNEGSKA (reference sequence). Germline trimming cut 3 bases from V and 6 bases from J; bases unmatched to any gene: 3.

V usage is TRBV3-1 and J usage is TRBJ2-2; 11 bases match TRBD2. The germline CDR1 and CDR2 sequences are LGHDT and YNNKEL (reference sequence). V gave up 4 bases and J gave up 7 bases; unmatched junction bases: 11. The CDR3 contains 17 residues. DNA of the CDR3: TGTGCCAGCAGCCGGCCGGGACTAGCGGATGGAGGCGGGGAGCTGTTTTTT. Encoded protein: CASSRPGLADGGGELFF. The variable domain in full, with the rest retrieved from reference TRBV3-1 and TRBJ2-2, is DTAVSQTPKYLVTQMGNDKSIKCEQNLGHDTMYWYKQDSKKFLKIMFSYNNKELIINETVPNRFSPKSPDKAHLNLHINSLELGDSAVYFCASSRPGLADGGGELFFGEGSRLTVL.

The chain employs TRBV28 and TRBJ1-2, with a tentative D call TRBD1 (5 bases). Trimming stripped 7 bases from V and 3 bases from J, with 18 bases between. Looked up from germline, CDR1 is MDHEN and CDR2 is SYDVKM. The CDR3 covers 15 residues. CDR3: CASNPWGRDDYGYTF. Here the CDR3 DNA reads TGTGCCAGCAACCCATGGGGCAGGGATGACTATGGCTACACCTTC.

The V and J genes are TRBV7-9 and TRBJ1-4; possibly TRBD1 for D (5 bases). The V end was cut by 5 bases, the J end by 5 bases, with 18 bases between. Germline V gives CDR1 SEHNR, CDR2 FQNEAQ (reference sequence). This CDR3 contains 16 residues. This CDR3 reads CASSPISARVNEKLFF. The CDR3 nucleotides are TGTGCCAGCAGCCCGATTTCGGCCAGGGTCAATGAAAAACTGTTTTTT.

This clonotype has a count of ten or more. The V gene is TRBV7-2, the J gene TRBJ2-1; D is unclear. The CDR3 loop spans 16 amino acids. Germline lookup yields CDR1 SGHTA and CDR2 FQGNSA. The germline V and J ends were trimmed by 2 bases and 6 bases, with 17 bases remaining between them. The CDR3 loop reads CASSLFGPKTGNEQFF. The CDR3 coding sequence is TGTGCCAGCAGCTTATTCGGGCCGAAAACCGGCAATGAGCAGTTCTTC.

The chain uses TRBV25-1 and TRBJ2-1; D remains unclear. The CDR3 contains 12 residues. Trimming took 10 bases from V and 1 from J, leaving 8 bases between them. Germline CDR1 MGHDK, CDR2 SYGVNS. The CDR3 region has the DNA TGTGCCACCGGCGAATCCTACAATGAGCAGTTCTTC. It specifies CATGESYNEQFF.